The source of this TCR beta chain is a study of shared clonotypes between healthy human individuals. Naive CD8 cells lacked CD45RO and underwent positive selection for CCR7, leaving out terminally differentiated effector memory CD45RA+ cells. Produced via immunoSEQ multiplex PCR; TCRdb's table is partial and in-frame only. Of about 2 million clones in the sample, about 94% were seen once. This CDR3 is 15 amino acids long. Germline V gene lookup returns CDR1 MNHNS and CDR2 SASEGT. A note on this clone: At one end the junction does not follow the germline gene, possibly because of a read error.

The sample taken for sequencing was naive CD8+ T cells sorted from blood. V gene TRBV6-1 combines with J gene TRBJ1-5; TRBD1 is a possible D gene (5 bases). This TCR was recovered from a man aged 18 to 35 in good health. The CDR3 spells CASTEGAYSNQPQHF. In nucleotides, the CDR3 is TGTGCCAGCACTGAAGGGGCATATAGCAATCAGCCCCAGCATTTT.